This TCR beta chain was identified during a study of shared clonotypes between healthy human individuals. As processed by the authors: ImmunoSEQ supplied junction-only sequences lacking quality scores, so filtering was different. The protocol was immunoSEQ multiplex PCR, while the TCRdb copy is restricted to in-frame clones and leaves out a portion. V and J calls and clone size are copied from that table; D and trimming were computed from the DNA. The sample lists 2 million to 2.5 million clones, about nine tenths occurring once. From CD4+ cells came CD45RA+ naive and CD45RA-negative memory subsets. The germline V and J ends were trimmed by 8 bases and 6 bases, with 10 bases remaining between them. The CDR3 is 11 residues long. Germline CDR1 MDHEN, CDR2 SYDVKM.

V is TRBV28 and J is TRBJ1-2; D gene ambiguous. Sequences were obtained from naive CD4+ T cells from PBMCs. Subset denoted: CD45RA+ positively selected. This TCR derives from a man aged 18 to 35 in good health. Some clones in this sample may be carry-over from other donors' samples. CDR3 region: CASGQFHGYTF. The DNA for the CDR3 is TGTGCCAGCGGCCAATTTCATGGCTACACCTTC.